This T cell receptor beta chain was sequenced during a study of cytomegalovirus exposure and HLA in healthy donors. On this clone itself: Its cognate antigen is unknown.

Vbeta (60) and Jbeta (13) primers were used in the PCR. Sequencing used immunoSEQ multiplex PCR; TCRdb keeps in-frame clones, though not all of them. Here the sample spans 150,000 to 200,000 clones, roughly four fifths being singletons. General study points: According to reports, the classifier identified cytomegalovirus status with high specificity and sensitivity. Links to common viral pathogens appeared, in a later analysis, for several of the most significant clusters. Roughly uniform sequencing depth across donors was assumed, possibly incorrectly.

The sequencing input was PBMCs. This clonotype was obtained from a man aged 50-60 years in good health and CMV-seropositive.

In nucleotides, the CDR3 is TGCGCCAGCAGCCATATCTCTTCACAGGGATATAATTCACCCCTCCACTTT. This codes for CASSHISSQGYNSPLHF. V and J are TRBV4-1 and TRBJ1-6; D possibly corresponds to TRBD1 (6 bases). Germline V gene data show CDR1 as MGHRA and CDR2 as YSYEKL. The CDR3 sequence is 17 residues long. V was trimmed by 3 bases and J by 4 bases, leaving 16 bases between them.